A selection of T cell receptor beta chains follows, all from one sample in a study of cytotoxic CD8 clonotypes in ibrutinib-treated CLL. The method was immunoSEQ multiplex PCR; TCRdb's version includes in-frame clones alone and lacks a portion of them. Among some 140,000 clones listed, approximately 90% were seen once. Sequencing used PBMCs, obtained after 12 months of ibrutinib treatment. The source is a human donor with chronic lymphocytic leukemia. The CDR3 runs from the conserved cysteine through the conserved F or W. D genes are given only for firm matches. A clone size is listed for some rows: how often the clone was seen (once, few, many), or a class if it is expanded.

clone size: -; J gene: TRBJ2-1; V gene: TRBV5-4; D gene: -; CDR3 protein: CASSLGLSGSYNEQFF
clone size: -; J gene: TRBJ1-1; V gene: TRBV6-4; D gene: TRBD1; CDR3 protein: CASSVDRGRTEAFF
clone size: -; J gene: TRBJ1-5; V gene: TRBV2; D gene: -; CDR3 protein: CASRERWQPNQPQHF
clone size: -; J gene: TRBJ2-5; V gene: TRBV13; D gene: TRBD1; CDR3 protein: CASSSRDREETQYF
clone size: -; J gene: TRBJ2-7; V gene: TRBV27; D gene: -; CDR3 protein: CASSLSPRGAYEQYF
clone size: -; J gene: TRBJ2-7; V gene: TRBV20-1; D gene: -; CDR3 protein: CSAFNSYEQYF
clone size: -; J gene: TRBJ2-4; V gene: TRBV18; D gene: TRBD2; CDR3 protein: CASSPSREDIQYF
clone size: -; J gene: TRBJ2-2; V gene: TRBV4-3; D gene: TRBD2; CDR3 protein: CASSQAGGNTGELFF
clone size: -; J gene: TRBJ2-5; V gene: TRBV5-1; D gene: -; CDR3 protein: CASSLEGVRETQYF
clone size: -; J gene: TRBJ2-7; V gene: TRBV7-2; D gene: -; CDR3 protein: CASSLTGLSYEQYF
clone size: -; J gene: TRBJ2-2; V gene: TRBV15; D gene: -; CDR3 protein: CATSRGSGLYTGELFF
clone size: -; J gene: TRBJ2-1; V gene: TRBV5-5; D gene: TRBD1; CDR3 protein: CASAWTGASYNEQFF
clone size: -; J gene: TRBJ2-3; V gene: TRBV28; D gene: TRBD1; CDR3 protein: CASRSPGGMSDTQYF
clone size: -; J gene: TRBJ1-2; V gene: TRBV9; D gene: TRBD1; CDR3 protein: CASSSRTGAGGYTF
clone size: -; J gene: TRBJ1-2; V gene: TRBV20-1; D gene: -; CDR3 protein: CSARAEGYTF
clone size: -; J gene: TRBJ2-7; V gene: TRBV18; D gene: -; CDR3 protein: CASSPLLGVENEQYF
clone size: once; J gene: TRBJ2-3; V gene: TRBV13; D gene: -; CDR3 protein: CASLTGGRRLSRYTQYF
clone size: -; J gene: TRBJ1-4; V gene: TRBV28; D gene: -; CDR3 protein: CASSPPLGGEKLFF
clone size: -; J gene: TRBJ2-1; V gene: TRBV5-1; D gene: -; CDR3 protein: CASSGRKDYNEQFF
clone size: -; J gene: TRBJ2-7; V gene: TRBV19; D gene: TRBD2; CDR3 protein: CASSKSGRREQYF
clone size: -; J gene: TRBJ2-1; V gene: TRBV7-6; D gene: -; CDR3 protein: CASSLSSQYNEQFF
clone size: -; J gene: TRBJ2-1; V gene: TRBV2; D gene: TRBD2; CDR3 protein: CASHGGTSGRNEQFF
clone size: -; J gene: TRBJ1-2; V gene: TRBV2; D gene: -; CDR3 protein: CAPRRQDGGYTF